This is a list of T cell receptor beta chains from one sample in a study of shared clonotypes between healthy human individuals. The protocol was immunoSEQ multiplex PCR, while the TCRdb copy is restricted to in-frame clones and leaves out a portion. The table lists roughly 2.4 million clones, more than 90% of them singletons, with around 0.13% in the top ten. The sequenced sample consisted of naive CD4+ T cells sorted from blood. Receptors originate from a man aged 18-30 years in good health. CDR3s include the opening cysteine and the closing phenylalanine or tryptophan. The D gene is left open where the match is weak. Clone size is shown for a subset of rows, as once, few, many or a class of expanded clone.

v_gene,abundance,j_gene,d_gene,CDR3aa,CDR3nt
TRBV19,once,TRBJ2-1,TRBD2,CASSRGLADYNKQFF,TGTGCCAGTAGTAGAGGGCTAGCGGATTACAATAAGCAGTTCTTC
TRBV7-2,-,TRBJ2-7,TRBD1,CASSLRGTGLYEQYF,TGTGCCAGCAGCTTAAGGGGGACAGGACTCTACGAGCAGTACTTC
TRBV7-2,-,TRBJ1-2,TRBD1,CASRLKPGQIFYGYTF,TGTGCCAGCAGACTTAAACCGGGACAGATATTCTATGGCTACACCTTC
TRBV6-1,-,TRBJ2-1,-,CASSPRVSSYNEQFF,TGTGCCAGCAGTCCCAGGGTTAGCTCCTACAATGAGCAGTTCTTC
TRBV20-1,-,TRBJ2-5,-,CSARDRETQYF,TGCAGTGCTAGAGATCGAGAGACCCAGTACTTC
TRBV6-4,-,TRBJ2-3,-,CASRGALPTDTQYF,TGTGCCAGCCGCGGGGCGCTCCCTACAGATACGCAGTATTTT
TRBV5-1,-,TRBJ2-1,TRBD2,CASSLAMSSGTAYNEQFF,TGCGCCAGCAGCTTGGCCATGTCTAGCGGGACAGCCTACAATGAGCAGTTCTTC
TRBV7-2,-,TRBJ1-2,TRBD1,CASRSQGENYGYTF,TGTGCCAGCAGGTCACAGGGGGAGAACTATGGCTACACCTTC
TRBV30,-,TRBJ2-2,-,CAWSNEGAGELFF,TGTGCCTGGAGTAATGAGGGGGCCGGGGAGCTGTTTTTT
TRBV10-2,-,TRBJ2-2,-,CASTERAFSGELFF,TGCGCCAGCACTGAGCGGGCTTTCTCCGGGGAGCTGTTTTTT
TRBV7-7,-,TRBJ2-2,-,CASSSSPGELFF,TGTGCTAGCAGCTCTAGCCCCGGGGAGCTGTTTTTT
TRBV5-4,-,TRBJ2-3,TRBD2,CASSLGLAVPTDTQYF,TGTGCCAGCAGCTTGGGGCTAGCGGTACCCACAGATACGCAGTATTTT
TRBV2,once,TRBJ2-1,TRBD1,CASRGQGLGEQFF,TGTGCCAGCAGGGGACAGGGTCTAGGAGAGCAGTTCTTC
TRBV7-2,-,TRBJ1-1,-,CASSLVDSTEAFF,TGTGCCAGCAGCTTAGTAGACAGCACTGAAGCTTTCTTT
TRBV2,once,TRBJ1-1,-,CASREWAPNTEAFF,TGTGCCAGTAGGGAGTGGGCACCCAACACTGAAGCTTTCTTT
TRBV5-1,-,TRBJ2-1,TRBD2,CASSLVAGGGYNEQFF,TGCGCCAGCAGCTTGGTAGCGGGAGGGGGCTACAATGAGCAGTTCTTC
TRBV10-3,-,TRBJ2-1,-,CAITRDEYNEQFF,TGTGCCATCACCCGGGACGAGTACAATGAGCAGTTCTTC
TRBV2,-,TRBJ2-3,-,CASRSQGTSTDTQYF,TGTGCCAGCAGATCGCAGGGGACTAGCACAGATACGCAGTATTTT
TRBV6-6,-,TRBJ1-3,-,CASSPQGINTIYF,TGTGCCAGCAGTCCGCAGGGTATTAACACCATATATTTT
TRBV2,-,TRBJ2-2,-,CASTEDSTGELFF,TGTGCCAGCACGGAGGACAGCACCGGGGAGCTGTTTTTT
TRBV11-2,-,TRBJ2-7,-,CASSLDLAGIAYEQYF,TGTGCCAGCAGCTTAGATCTGGCCGGGATTGCCTACGAGCAGTACTTC
TRBV6-5,few,TRBJ1-2,-,CASSYANYGYTF,TGTGCCAGCAGTTACGCTAACTATGGCTACACCTTC
TRBV5-1,-,TRBJ2-1,-,CASSRPGYEQFF,TGCGCCAGCAGCCGGCCTGGCTATGAGCAGTTCTTC
TRBV4-3,-,TRBJ2-1,TRBD2,CASSQMGPGLAGPNEQFF,TGCGCCAGCAGCCAGATGGGGCCGGGACTAGCGGGGCCCAATGAGCAGTTCTTC
TRBV6-5,-,TRBJ2-7,-,CASSSSSGYEQYF,TGTGCCAGCAGTTCCTCCTCCGGCTACGAGCAGTACTTC
TRBV5-4,once,TRBJ2-7,TRBD1,CASRRDSSYEQYF,TGTGCCAGCAGACGGGACAGCTCCTACGAGCAGTACTTC
TRBV30,-,TRBJ1-5,-,CAWSVMGDQPQHF,TGTGCCTGGAGTGTAATGGGAGATCAGCCCCAGCATTTT
TRBV27,-,TRBJ1-2,-,CASSLSWDRANYGYTF,TGTGCCAGCAGTTTATCTTGGGACCGGGCGAACTATGGCTACACCTTC
TRBV7-2,-,TRBJ1-2,-,CASRNLYGYTF,TGTGCCAGCCGCAACCTATATGGCTACACCTTC
TRBV7-2,-,TRBJ2-3,-,CASSPGERMASTDTQYF,TGTGCCAGCAGCCCGGGGGAGAGAATGGCTAGCACAGATACGCAGTATTTT
TRBV29-1,-,TRBJ1-1,-,CSVEQGGTEAFF,TGCAGCGTGGAGCAGGGAGGCACTGAAGCTTTCTTT
TRBV5-6,-,TRBJ2-3,-,CASSAYRVTQYF,TGTGCCAGCTCTGCCTACCGAGTTACGCAGTATTTT
TRBV5-3,few,TRBJ1-5,-,CARSLGDNQPQHF,TGTGCCAGAAGCTTGGGAGATAATCAGCCCCAGCATTTT
TRBV5-6,-,TRBJ2-1,-,CASSFLGNEQFF,TGTGCCAGCAGCTTCCTCGGGAATGAGCAGTTCTTC
TRBV14,-,TRBJ2-6,-,CASRDSGANVLTF,TGTGCCAGCAGAGACTCTGGGGCCAACGTCCTGACTTTC
TRBV7-2,-,TRBJ2-7,-,CASSLGLGMNYEQYF,TGTGCCAGCAGCTTAGGACTGGGGATGAACTACGAGCAGTACTTC
TRBV28,-,TRBJ1-4,-,CASRGHEKLFF,TGTGCCAGCAGGGGGCATGAAAAACTGTTTTTT
TRBV5-8,-,TRBJ2-3,TRBD1,CASSSGTGITDTQYF,TGTGCCAGCAGCTCCGGGACAGGGATAACAGATACGCAGTATTTT
TRBV5-4,-,TRBJ2-3,TRBD2,CASSTSGRADTQYF,TGTGCCAGCAGCACTAGCGGGAGAGCAGATACGCAGTATTTT
TRBV5-4,-,TRBJ1-3,TRBD1,CASSSLQGTNTIYF,TGTGCCAGCAGCTCGTTACAGGGGACAAACACCATATATTTT
TRBV28,once,TRBJ2-7,-,CASSLRLATTTGEQYF,TGTGCCAGCAGTTTAAGGCTAGCGACGACAACCGGCGAGCAGTACTTC
TRBV5-1,-,TRBJ2-6,-,CASQGSLSGANVLTF,TGCGCCAGCCAAGGGAGCCTGTCTGGGGCCAACGTCCTGACTTTC